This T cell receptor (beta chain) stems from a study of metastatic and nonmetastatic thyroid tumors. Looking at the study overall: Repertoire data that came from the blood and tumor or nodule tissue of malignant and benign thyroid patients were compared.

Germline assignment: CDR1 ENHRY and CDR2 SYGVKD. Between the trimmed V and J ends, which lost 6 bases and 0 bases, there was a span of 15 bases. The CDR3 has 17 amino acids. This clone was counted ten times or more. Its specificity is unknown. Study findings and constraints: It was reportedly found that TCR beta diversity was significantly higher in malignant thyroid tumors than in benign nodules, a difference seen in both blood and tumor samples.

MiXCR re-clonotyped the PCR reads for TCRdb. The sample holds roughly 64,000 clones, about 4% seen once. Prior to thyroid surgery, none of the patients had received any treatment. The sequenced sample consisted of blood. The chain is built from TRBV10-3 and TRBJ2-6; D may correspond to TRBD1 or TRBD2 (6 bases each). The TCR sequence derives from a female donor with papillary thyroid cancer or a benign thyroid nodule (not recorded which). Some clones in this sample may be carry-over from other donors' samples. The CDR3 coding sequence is TGTGCCATCAGCCTTAGCGGAGGGGGCTCTGGGGCCAACGTCCTGACTTTC. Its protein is CAISLSGGGSGANVLTF.